This T cell receptor beta chain was sequenced during a study of blood T cell dynamics during melanoma immunotherapy. The wider study: Standard first-line treatment here was pembrolizumab or nivolumab plus ipilimumab in metastatic melanoma. Study observations and caveats: It remained unknown if the driving T cell clones were melanoma-specific.

DNA loading was fixed at 350 to 450 ng for all bulk PBMC samples. Using immunoSEQ multiplex PCR, the repertoire was profiled, and TCRdb retains in-frame clones only, with some absent. Of about 8,500 clones listed, roughly 80% are singletons. This clone came up once. Its antigen is not identified. The time point here: pre-treatment baseline. At 12 weeks after first infusion, RECIST 1.1 defined response for most patients. Germline V gene lookup returns CDR1 SGHTA and CDR2 FQGNSA. CDR3 length: 17 amino acids. V was pared by 5 bases and J by 3 bases, with 13 bases of the junction left unmatched. The chain uses TRBV7-2 and TRBJ2-3; TRBD1 matches 8 bases. This sequence originates from a human donor with melanoma. The sequencing used blood, collected from a patient treated with checkpoint blockade. The CDR3 DNA is TGTGCCAGCAGCCCCGACGTTCGGGACAGGAGAACAGATACGCAGTATTTT. Translation gives CASSPDVRDRRTDTQYF. Filled out from reference TRBV7-2 and TRBJ2-3, the complete variable domain reads GAGVSQSPSNKVTEKGKDVELRCDPISGHTALYWYRQSLGQGLEFLIYFQGNSAPDKSGLPSDRFSAERTGGSVSTLTIQRTQQEDSAVYLCASSPDVRDRRTDTQYFGPGTRLTVL.